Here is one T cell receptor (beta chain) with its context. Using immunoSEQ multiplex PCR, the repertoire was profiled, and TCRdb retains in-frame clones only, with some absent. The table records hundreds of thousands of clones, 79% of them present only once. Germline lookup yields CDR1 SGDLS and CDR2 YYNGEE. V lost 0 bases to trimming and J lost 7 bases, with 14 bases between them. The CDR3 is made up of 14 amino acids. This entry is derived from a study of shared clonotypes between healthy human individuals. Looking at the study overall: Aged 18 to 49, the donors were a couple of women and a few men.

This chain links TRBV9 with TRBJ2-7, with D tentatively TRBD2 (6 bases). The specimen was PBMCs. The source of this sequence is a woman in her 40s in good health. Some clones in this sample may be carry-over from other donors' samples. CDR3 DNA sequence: TGTGCCAGCAGCGTAGGTTCGGCGGGGCAAGAGCAGTACTTC. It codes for CASSVGSAGQEQYF.